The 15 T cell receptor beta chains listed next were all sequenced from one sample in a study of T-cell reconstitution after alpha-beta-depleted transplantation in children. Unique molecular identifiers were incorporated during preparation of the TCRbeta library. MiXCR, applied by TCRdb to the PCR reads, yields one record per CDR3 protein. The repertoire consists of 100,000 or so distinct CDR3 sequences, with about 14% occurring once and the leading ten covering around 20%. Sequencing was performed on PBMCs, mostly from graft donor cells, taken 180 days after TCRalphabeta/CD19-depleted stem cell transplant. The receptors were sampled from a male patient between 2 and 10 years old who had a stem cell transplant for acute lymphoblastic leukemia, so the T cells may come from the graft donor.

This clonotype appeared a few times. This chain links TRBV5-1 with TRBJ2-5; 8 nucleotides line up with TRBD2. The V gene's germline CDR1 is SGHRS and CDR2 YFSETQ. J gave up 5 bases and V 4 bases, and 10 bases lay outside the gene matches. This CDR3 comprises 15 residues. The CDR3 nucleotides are TGCGCCAGCAGCCCGGAGCGGGAGAAGGGGGAGACCCAGTACTTC. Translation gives CASSPEREKGETQYF.

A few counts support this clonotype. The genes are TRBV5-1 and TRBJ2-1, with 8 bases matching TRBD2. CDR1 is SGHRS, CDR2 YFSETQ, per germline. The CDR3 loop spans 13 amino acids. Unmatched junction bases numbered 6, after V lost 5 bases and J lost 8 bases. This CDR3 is CASRRGDIDEQFF. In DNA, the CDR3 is TGCGCCAGCAGGCGGGGGGACATCGATGAGCAGTTCTTC.

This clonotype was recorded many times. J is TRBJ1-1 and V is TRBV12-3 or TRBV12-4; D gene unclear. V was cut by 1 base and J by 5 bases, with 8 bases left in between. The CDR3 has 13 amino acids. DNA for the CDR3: TGTGCCAGCAGTTTAGGGCCGGGGACTGAAGCTTTCTTT. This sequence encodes CASSLGPGTEAFF.

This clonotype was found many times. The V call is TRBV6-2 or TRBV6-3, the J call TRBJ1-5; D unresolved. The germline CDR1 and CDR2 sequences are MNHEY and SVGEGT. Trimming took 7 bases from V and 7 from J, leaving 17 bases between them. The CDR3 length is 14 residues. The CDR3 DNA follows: TGTGCCAGCAATGGAGATTCAAGGAGACAGCCCCAGCATTTT. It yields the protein CASNGDSRRQPQHF.

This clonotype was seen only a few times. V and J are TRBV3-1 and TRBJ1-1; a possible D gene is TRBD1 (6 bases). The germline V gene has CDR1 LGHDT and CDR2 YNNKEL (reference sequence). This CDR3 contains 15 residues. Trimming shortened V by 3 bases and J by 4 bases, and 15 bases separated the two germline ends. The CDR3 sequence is CASSQLSTGPTEAFF. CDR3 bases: TGTGCCAGCAGCCAGCTCAGCACAGGGCCCACTGAAGCTTTCTTT.

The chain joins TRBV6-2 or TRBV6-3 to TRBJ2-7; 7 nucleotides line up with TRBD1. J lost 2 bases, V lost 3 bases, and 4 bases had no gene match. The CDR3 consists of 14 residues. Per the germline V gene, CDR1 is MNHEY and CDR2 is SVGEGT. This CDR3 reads CASSYGTVTYEQYF. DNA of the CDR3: TGTGCCAGCAGTTATGGGACAGTGACCTACGAGCAGTACTTC.

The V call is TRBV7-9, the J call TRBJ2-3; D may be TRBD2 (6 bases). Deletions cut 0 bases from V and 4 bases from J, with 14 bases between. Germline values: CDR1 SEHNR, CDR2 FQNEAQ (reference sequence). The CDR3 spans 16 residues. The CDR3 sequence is CASSLALRAGPDTQYF. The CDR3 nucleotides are TGTGCCAGCAGCTTAGCGCTTCGAGCGGGCCCAGATACGCAGTATTTT. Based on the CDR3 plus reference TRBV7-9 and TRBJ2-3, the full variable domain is DTGVSQNPRHKITKRGQNVTFRCDPISEHNRLYWYRQTLGQGPEFLTYFQNEAQLEKSRLLSDRFSAERPKGSFSTLEIQRTEQGDSAMYLCASSLALRAGPDTQYFGPGTRLTVL.

Here the CDR3 DNA reads TGCGCCAGCAGCCTGGAGGACAGGGCTATTTCTGAAGCTTTCTTT. Translated: CASSLEDRAISEAFF. This chain links TRBV5-1 with TRBJ1-1; 8 nucleotides line up with TRBD1. V was clipped by 4 bases and J by 6 bases; unmatched bases: 11. The CDR3 extends over 15 amino acids. Germline CDR1 is SGHRS and CDR2 is YFSETQ.

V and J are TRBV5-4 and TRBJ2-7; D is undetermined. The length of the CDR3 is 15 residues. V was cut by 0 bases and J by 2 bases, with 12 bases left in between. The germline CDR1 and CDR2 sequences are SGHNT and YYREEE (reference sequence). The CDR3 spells CASSLAGQSAYEQYF. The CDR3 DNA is TGTGCCAGCAGCTTGGCCGGTCAGTCGGCCTACGAGCAGTACTTC.

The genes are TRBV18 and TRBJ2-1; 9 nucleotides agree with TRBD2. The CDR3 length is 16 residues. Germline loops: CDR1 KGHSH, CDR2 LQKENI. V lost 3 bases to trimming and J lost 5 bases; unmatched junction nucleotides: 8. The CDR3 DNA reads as TGTGCCAGCTCACCGAGGACTAGCGTCGTTCACAATGAGCAGTTCTTC. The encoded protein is CASSPRTSVVHNEQFF.

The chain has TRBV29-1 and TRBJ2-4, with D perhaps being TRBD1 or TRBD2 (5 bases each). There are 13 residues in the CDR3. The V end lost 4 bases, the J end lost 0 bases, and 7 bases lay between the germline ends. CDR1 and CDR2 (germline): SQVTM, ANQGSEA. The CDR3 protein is CSVGGVAKNIQYF. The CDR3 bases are TGCAGCGTTGGAGGGGTAGCCAAAAACATTCAGTACTTC. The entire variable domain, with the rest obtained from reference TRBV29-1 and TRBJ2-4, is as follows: SAVISQKPSRDICQRGTSLTIQCQVDSQVTMMFWYRQQPGQSLTLIATANQGSEATYESGFVIDKFPISRPNLTFSTLTVSNMSPEDSSIYLCSVGGVAKNIQYFGAGTRLSVL.

CDR3 loop: CSVNRAHPEAFF. CDR3 DNA sequence: TGCAGCGTTAACCGAGCCCACCCTGAAGCTTTCTTT. The chain joins TRBV29-1 to TRBJ1-1; D not certain. V was cut by 5 bases and J by 6 bases, with 13 bases left in between. Germline CDR1 reads SQVTM; CDR2 reads ANQGSEA. The CDR3 sequence is 12 residues long. The whole variable domain, filled in from reference TRBV29-1 and TRBJ1-1, reads SAVISQKPSRDICQRGTSLTIQCQVDSQVTMMFWYRQQPGQSLTLIATANQGSEATYESGFVIDKFPISRPNLTFSTLTVSNMSPEDSSIYLCSVNRAHPEAFFGQGTRLTVV.

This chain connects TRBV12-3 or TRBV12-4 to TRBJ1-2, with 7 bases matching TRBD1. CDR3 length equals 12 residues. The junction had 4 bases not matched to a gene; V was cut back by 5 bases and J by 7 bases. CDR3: CASSNRGGGYTF. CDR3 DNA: TGTGCCAGCAGTAACAGGGGAGGTGGCTACACCTTC.

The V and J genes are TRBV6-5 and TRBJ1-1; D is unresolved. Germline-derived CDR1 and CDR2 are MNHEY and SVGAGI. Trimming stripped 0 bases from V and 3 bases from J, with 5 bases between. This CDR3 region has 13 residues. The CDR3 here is CASSYSRDTEAFF. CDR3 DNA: TGTGCCAGCAGTTACTCGAGAGACACTGAAGCTTTCTTT.

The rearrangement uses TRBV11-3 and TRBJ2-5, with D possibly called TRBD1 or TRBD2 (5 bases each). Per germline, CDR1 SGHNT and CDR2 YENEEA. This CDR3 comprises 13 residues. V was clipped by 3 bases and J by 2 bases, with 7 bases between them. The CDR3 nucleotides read TGTGCCAGCAGCTTGGGACGTCAAGAGACCCAGTACTTC. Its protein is CASSLGRQETQYF.